Below, 8 T cell receptor beta chains from the same sample are listed, as sequenced in a study of CXCR3-negative and CXCR3-positive naive CD8 T cells. Study results and caveats: Naive cells with CXCR3 showed TRB CDR3s that were more hydrophobic than those in CXCR3-negative naive cells.

The authors made the TRB cDNA libraries by 5' RACE using UMI labels. TCRdb reworked the 5' RACE reads into one entry per CDR3 protein, no DNA. This table holds about 110,000 distinct CDR3 sequences. Their antigens are not known. Sequenced input: naive CXCR3+ CD8+ T cells from blood. The sample's subset: CD45RO-CCR7+CD27+CD95- naive CD8+ T cells expressing CXCR3 (TNR3+). These receptors came from a human donor in good health. Some clones in this sample may be carry-over from other donors' samples.

V usage is TRBV7-8 and J usage is TRBJ2-7; without DNA, the TCRdb call of TRBD1 cannot be checked. The CDR3 is made up of 12 amino acids. Germline CDR1 SGHVS, CDR2 FQNEAQ. CDR3 amino acids: CASGAGGYEQYF.

The chain uses TRBV5-6 and TRBJ2-7; the D call of TRBD1 rests on TCRdb alone, since no DNA is present to check it. The V gene's germline CDR1 is SGHDT and CDR2 YYEEEE. CDR3 size: 12 residues. This CDR3 is CASSWTRQEQYF.

Here the CDR3 reads CASSYPGADTTYEQYF. This chain connects TRBV6-2 or TRBV6-3 to TRBJ2-7; checking the TCRdb D call of TRBD1 is not possible without DNA. The germline V gene has CDR1 MNHEY and CDR2 SVGEGT. This CDR3 has 16 amino acids.

The genes are TRBV12-3 or TRBV12-4 and TRBJ2-1; TCRdb reports TRBD1, a call that lacks DNA to check it against. This CDR3 is 13 amino acids long. This CDR3 reads CASTPDAYNEQFF.

This sequence joins TRBV27 and TRBJ1-1; the D call of TRBD1 rests on TCRdb alone, since no DNA is present to check it. The CDR3 extends over 13 amino acids. Germline loops: CDR1 MNHEY, CDR2 SMNVEV (reference sequence). This chain's CDR3 is CASKLMGVTEAFF.

The rearrangement joins TRBV11-2 to TRBJ2-5. Germline-derived CDR1 and CDR2 are SGHAT and FQNNGV. This CDR3 region has 14 residues. The CDR3 region is CASSLIAYQETQYF.

This chain joins TRBV6-2 or TRBV6-3 and TRBJ2-7; TCRdb reports TRBD2, a call that lacks DNA to check it against. Looked up from germline, CDR1 is MNHEY and CDR2 is SVGEGT. The CDR3 runs to 19 residues. CDR3 region: CASSPGLAETVTYLYEQYF.

The CDR3 reads CSGQQGTTYEQYF. The chain combines TRBV29-1 with TRBJ2-7; TCRdb gives TRBD1 as the D gene, but with no DNA this cannot be confirmed. The CDR3 consists of 13 residues. Germline CDR1 reads SQVTM; CDR2 reads ANQGSEA.